One sample yielded the 11 T cell receptor beta chains listed below, sequenced in a study of T cell changes during pregnancy in multiple sclerosis. Profiled with immunoSEQ multiplex PCR; TCRdb holds only in-frame clones, not every one. The sample lists around 56,000 clones, around 90% occurring once. The sample was CD4+ T cells from peripheral blood mononuclear cells, taken in the first trimester of pregnancy. The receptors originated from a female donor with multiple sclerosis, enrolled in a pregnancy study.

This chain links TRBV5-1 with TRBJ1-1, with D tentatively TRBD1 (6 bases). The ends were cut back, 4 bases at V and 2 bases at J, with 15 bases in the middle. Germline V CDR1 and CDR2: SGHRS, YFSETQ. This CDR3 has 15 amino acids. This CDR3 reads CASSALQGPNTEAFF. CDR3 nucleotides: TGCGCCAGCAGCGCCTTACAGGGTCCCAACACTGAAGCTTTCTTT. Variable domain in full (rest from reference TRBV5-1 and TRBJ1-1): KAGVTQTPRYLIKTRGQQVTLSCSPISGHRSVSWYQQTPGQGLQFLFEYFSETQRNKGNFPGRFSGRQFSNSRSEMNVSTLELGDSALYLCASSALQGPNTEAFFGQGTRLTVV.

V usage is TRBV6-5 and J usage is TRBJ2-7; 7 nucleotides line up with TRBD1. Per the germline V gene, CDR1 is MNHEY and CDR2 is SVGAGI. The CDR3 runs 15 residues. V lost 0 bases to trimming and J lost 2 bases; unmatched junction nucleotides: 4. The CDR3 DNA follows: TGTGCCAGCAGTTACTCGTTCCAGGGGGCCTACGAGCAGTACTTC. This sequence encodes CASSYSFQGAYEQYF.

This chain connects TRBV7-2 to TRBJ1-5; 7 nucleotides line up with TRBD1. The germline V gene has CDR1 SGHTA and CDR2 FQGNSA. The length of the CDR3 is 16 residues. Trimming cost V 2 bases and J 4 bases; bases outside gene matches: 8. The CDR3 protein is CASSLSGGRTNQPQHF. For the CDR3, the DNA is TGTGCCAGCAGCTTATCAGGGGGACGAACGAATCAGCCCCAGCATTTT.

The J gene is TRBJ1-2, the V gene TRBV27; perhaps TRBD1 as D (6 bases). V lost 0 bases to trimming and J lost 8 bases, with 22 bases between them. CDR3 size: 17 residues. The V gene's germline CDR1 is MNHEY and CDR2 SMNVEV (reference sequence). CDR3 in amino acids: CASSLSGGGWVEGGYTF. The CDR3 DNA follows: TGTGCCAGCAGTTTATCGGGAGGGGGGTGGGTGGAGGGCGGCTACACCTTC.

This chain connects TRBV7-6 to TRBJ2-7; 9 nucleotides match TRBD1. CDR3 length equals 12 residues. Germline assignment: CDR1 SGHVS and CDR2 FNYEAQ. The junction had 4 bases not matched to a gene; V was cut back by 8 bases and J by 5 bases. In DNA form, the CDR3 reads TGTGCCAGCGCTACAGGGGGCGACGAGCAGTACTTC. Translation: CASATGGDEQYF.

This chain uses TRBV19 with TRBJ2-5; TRBD1 matches at 7 bases. The CDR3 totals 13 residues. V shed 7 bases and J 4 bases; nucleotides not matched to a gene: 6. CDR1 is LNHDA and CDR2 is SQIVND in the germline V gene (reference sequence). CDR3 loop: CASNRGIGETQYF. The CDR3 DNA sequence: TGTGCCAGTAACAGGGGAATTGGAGAGACCCAGTACTTC.

The chain recombines TRBV7-3 with TRBJ1-3; possibly TRBD1 for D (5 bases). Per the germline V gene, CDR1 is SGHTA and CDR2 is FQGTGA. Trimming took 3 bases from V and 1 from J, leaving 10 bases between them. The CDR3 is 15 residues long. CDR3 nucleotides: TGTGCCAGCAGCTTGTTATCAGGGTCTGGAAACACCATATATTTT. Its protein product is CASSLLSGSGNTIYF.

This clone was recorded once. The chain links TRBV14 to TRBJ1-2, with D uncertain. The CDR3 is made up of 14 amino acids. Trimming removed 2 bases from V and 1 base from J, with 8 bases in between. Germline CDR1 is SGHDN and CDR2 is FVKESK. CDR3 region: CASSQHSYNYGYTF. In nucleotides, the CDR3 is TGTGCCAGCAGCCAACACTCCTATAACTATGGCTACACCTTC.

This clone occurred a few times. V is TRBV6-1 and J is TRBJ2-6; D is possibly TRBD1 (5 bases). Per the germline V gene, CDR1 is MNHNS and CDR2 is SASEGT. V was shortened by 5 bases and J by 0 bases, with 8 bases between the two germline ends. This CDR3 spans 15 amino acids. This CDR3 reads CASSTGASGANVLTF. The CDR3, as DNA: TGTGCCAGCAGTACAGGTGCCTCTGGGGCCAACGTCCTGACTTTC.

The rearrangement joins TRBV9 to TRBJ2-5; 10 nucleotides line up with TRBD2. J was trimmed by 6 bases and V by 4 bases; bases with no gene match: 3. The CDR3 runs to 13 residues. The germline gives CDR1 SGDLS, CDR2 YYNGEE. The chain's CDR3 is CASSPSGGKTQYF. The CDR3 DNA reads as TGTGCCAGCAGCCCTAGCGGGGGAAAGACCCAGTACTTC.

The chain couples TRBV2 to TRBJ2-7, with 7 bases aligning to TRBD2. Germline V lookup: CDR1 SNHLY, CDR2 FYNNEI. V gave up 2 bases and J gave up 6 bases; unmatched junction bases: 4. The CDR3 is 13 amino acids. As DNA, the CDR3 is TGTGCCAGCAGTGAACAGGGAGGGAGCGAGCAGTACTTC. Protein sequence: CASSEQGGSEQYF.